This is a list of T cell receptor beta chains from one sample in a study of cytomegalovirus exposure and HLA in healthy donors. Data came from immunoSEQ multiplex PCR; TCRdb stores just in-frame clones and leaves some out. This table has roughly 190,000 clones, about 79% appearing once. The sample consisted of PBMCs. All receptors come from a woman in her forties or fifties in good health and CMV-seronegative. Each CDR3 is given with its conserved first and last residue. The order of the fields is J gene, clone size, V gene, D gene, CDR3 DNA, CDR3 protein. The D gene is left open where the match is weak. Where a row states a size, it is once, few, many or the class of an expanded clone; other rows omit it.

>TRBJ1-2|-|TRBV5-1|-
TGCGCCAGCAGCCAGGACAGTGCTAACTATGGCTACACCTTC
CASSQDSANYGYTF
>TRBJ2-1|few|TRBV30|TRBD2
TGTGCCACGACAGCGGGGGGGCCTCACAATGAGCAGTTCTTC
CATTAGGPHNEQFF
>TRBJ2-1|once|TRBV5-6|TRBD2
TGTGCCAGCAGCTTGACTAGCGGGGTCGCTGAGCAGTTCTTC
CASSLTSGVAEQFF
>TRBJ2-7|-|TRBV10-3|-
TGTGCCATCAGCTCGGGCGTGGCTGGAGGGGCCGAGCAGTACTTC
CAISSGVAGGAEQYF
>TRBJ1-6|-|TRBV7-2|-
TGTGCCAGCAGCAAGAGGGACTACTATAATTCACCCCTCCACTTT
CASSKRDYYNSPLHF
>TRBJ2-6|-|TRBV27|-
TGTGCCAGCGGAGGGACTCTCAGCTCTGGGGCCAACGTCCTGACTTTC
CASGGTLSSGANVLTF
>TRBJ1-1|few|TRBV5-1|-
TGCGCCAGCGGTTGGGGGCTGAACACTGAAGCTTTCTTT
CASGWGLNTEAFF
>TRBJ1-2|-|TRBV14|TRBD1
TGTGCCAGCAGTACTAGACGACCGGGACAGAAAAACTATGGCTACACCTTC
CASSTRRPGQKNYGYTF
>TRBJ2-1|-|TRBV5-1|TRBD1
TGCGCCAGCAGCTTGGGGGACAGGGCTACTAATGAGCAGTTCTTC
CASSLGDRATNEQFF
>TRBJ2-7|-|TRBV7-2|TRBD2
TGTGCCAGCAGGACCCTAGCGGGGATCTACGAGCAGTACTTC
CASRTLAGIYEQYF
>TRBJ2-7|-|TRBV4-3|-
TGCGCCAGCAGCCAATACATGGACAGCTCCTACGAGCAGTACTTC
CASSQYMDSSYEQYF
>TRBJ2-7|once|TRBV4-1|-
TGCGCCAGCAGCCCCGGGACTCCCCACTACGAGCAGTACTTC
CASSPGTPHYEQYF
>TRBJ2-1|few|TRBV9|-
TGTGCCAGCAGCGTAGTAACGGGCTCCTACAATGAGCAGTTCTTC
CASSVVTGSYNEQFF
>TRBJ2-7|-|TRBV28|-
TGTGCCAGCGCATCCCTGGGAGGGGGGAGCTCCTACGAGCAGTACTTC
CASASLGGGSSYEQYF
>TRBJ2-3|-|TRBV27|TRBD1
TGTGCCAGCAGTTCACCGGGACAGGCACGCACAGATACGCAGTATTTT
CASSSPGQARTDTQYF
>TRBJ2-5|few|TRBV4-3|TRBD1
TGCGCCAGCAGCCATGACAGGGGGCGCCAAGAGACCCAGTACTTC
CASSHDRGRQETQYF
>TRBJ1-1|once|TRBV19|-
TGTGCCAGTAGTGTCTCCGCGGGGCTGTCGACCACTGAAGCTTTCTTC
CASSVSAGLSTTEAFF
>TRBJ1-1|-|TRBV5-1|TRBD1
TGCGCCAGCAGCTTGGCTCGGGACAGGGCGGGGAGTTTGATGAACACTGAAGCTTTCTTT
CASSLARDRAGSLMNTEAFF
>TRBJ2-3|-|TRBV7-9|TRBD2
TGTGCCAGCAGCCCCTTAGCGGGAGAGGCGGATACGCAGTATTTT
CASSPLAGEADTQYF
>TRBJ1-4|-|TRBV6-1|-
TGTGCCAGCAGTGACCCAGGGTATTCGGAGAAACTGTTTTTT
CASSDPGYSEKLFF
>TRBJ1-5|-|TRBV18|-
TGTGCCAGCTCACCAACCAGGGGTGAGCAGCCCCAGCATTTT
CASSPTRGEQPQHF
>TRBJ2-2|-|TRBV18|-
TGTGCCAGCTCACCACCCCTGAACACCGGGGAGCTGTTTTTT
CASSPPLNTGELFF
>TRBJ1-6|-|TRBV18|-
TGTGCCAGCGAACGACAGCCTAAGGATAATTCACCCCTCCACTTT
CASERQPKDNSPLHF
>TRBJ1-4|few|TRBV6-6|TRBD1
TGTGCCAGCAGTGAGACAGGGATACCTAATGAAAAACTGTTTTTT
CASSETGIPNEKLFF
>TRBJ2-5|-|TRBV29-1|TRBD1
TGCAGCGCGAGGGTTTATACAGGGGCCGAGACCCAGTACTTC
CSARVYTGAETQYF
>TRBJ2-7|-|TRBV4-3|TRBD2
TGCGCCAGCAGCCAAGAGCGGGAGGGCCGGTACGAGCAGTACTTC
CASSQEREGRYEQYF
>TRBJ2-1|few|TRBV5-4|-
TGTGCCAGCAGCCCGGGCGGAGGGTTTAGCTCCTACAATGAGCAGTTCTTC
CASSPGGGFSSYNEQFF
>TRBJ1-4|-|TRBV5-6|TRBD1
TGTGCCAGCAGCCCGACAGGGCTTAATGAAAAACTGTTTTTT
CASSPTGLNEKLFF
>TRBJ1-6|-|TRBV28|-
TGTGCCAGCAGTCCCCCCGCAGGGACTCTAGGAAATAATTCACCCCTCCACTTT
CASSPPAGTLGNNSPLHF
>TRBJ2-7|-|TRBV15|-
TGTGCCACCAGCAGAGACCGTGACATAATGGCCTACGAGCAGTACTTC
CATSRDRDIMAYEQYF
>TRBJ1-3|-|TRBV15|TRBD1
TGTGCCACCAGTCGGACAGGGGGCAGAAACACCATATATTTT
CATSRTGGRNTIYF
>TRBJ2-7|-|TRBV6-1|-
TGTGCCAGCAGACGGGAGCCCTACGAGCAGTACTTC
CASRREPYEQYF
>TRBJ2-1|-|TRBV2|-
TGTGCCAGCAGAGACACCGCAGCAAACTCCTACAATGAGCAGTTCTTC
CASRDTAANSYNEQFF
>TRBJ1-2|-|TRBV28|-
TGTGCCAGCAGTCTTATTCAGGGTCTCTATGGCTACACCTTC
CASSLIQGLYGYTF
>TRBJ2-4|few|TRBV28|TRBD1
TGTGCCAGCACCCCGACAGGGATAGCCAAAAACATTCAGTACTTC
CASTPTGIAKNIQYF
>TRBJ1-4|-|TRBV5-8|TRBD1
TGTGCCAGCAGGACATGGGGACAGGGCGGTGAAAAACTGTTTTTT
CASRTWGQGGEKLFF
>TRBJ1-1|-|TRBV15|TRBD1
TGTGCCACCAGGAAGGACAGGGGGAGCACTGAAGCTTTCTTT
CATRKDRGSTEAFF
>TRBJ1-2|-|TRBV7-2|-
TGTGCCAGCAGCTCGACAGACTATGGCTACACCTTC
CASSSTDYGYTF
>TRBJ2-1|few|TRBV11-1|-
TGTGCCAGCAGCTCTAGAGAGGGTTGGTCCGTCCCGGAGCAGTTCTTC
CASSSREGWSVPEQFF
>TRBJ2-2|-|TRBV5-4|TRBD2
TGTGCCAGCAGCTTGGGCGGGAGTCGTGTCGGGGAGCTGTTTTTT
CASSLGGSRVGELFF
>TRBJ1-1|-|TRBV29-1|-
TGCAGCGTTGAAGATCGTCCGCCGGTAGCTTTCTTT
CSVEDRPPVAFF
>TRBJ2-1|once|TRBV5-1|TRBD1
TGCGCCAGCAGCTCGAGGACAGGGGCGGACTACAATGAGCAGTTCTTC
CASSSRTGADYNEQFF
>TRBJ1-5|-|TRBV19|TRBD1
TGTGCCAGTAGTATTGGGACAGGGGGCGGTTATAGCAATCAGCCCCAGCATTTT
CASSIGTGGGYSNQPQHF
>TRBJ1-3|many|TRBV4-2|TRBD1
TGTGCCAGCAGCCAGGACAGGGTGGTGGGAAACACCATATATTTT
CASSQDRVVGNTIYF
>TRBJ1-6|-|TRBV6-8|-
TGTGCCAGCACCCGGCAGGGGATTTCACCCCTCCACTTT
CASTRQGISPLHF
>TRBJ1-3|-|TRBV11-2|TRBD1
TGTGCCAGCAGCTTGGGACAGGACTCTGGAAACACCATATATTTT
CASSLGQDSGNTIYF